This record concerns one T cell receptor beta chain sequence. No antigen is known for it. These data come from a study of beta chain features in type 1 diabetes. Whole-study findings and limits: For patients and controls alike, PCR might favor shorter templates to the same degree. Researchers report that Type 1 diabetes patients had moderately but significantly shorter TCRB CDR3s across all four CD4+ subsets.

CDR1 and CDR2 from the germline V gene are SGHTA and FQGTGA. The trim removed 4 bases at V and 5 bases at J, leaving 5 bases unmatched. The CDR3 runs 14 residues. Of the isolated RNA, all was reverse transcribed, and so the sequenced material was expressed TCRB transcripts. Here immunoSEQ multiplex PCR was the method, and the copy in TCRdb shows in-frame clones only, minus some. The sample has some 120,000 clones, 15% to 20% seen once. The genes are TRBV7-3 and TRBJ2-1, with TRBD2 identical over 7 bases. Material for sequencing was central memory CD4+ T cells from blood. This TCR was recovered from a man between 18 and 35 years old with type 1 diabetes. CDR3: CASSSGLEHNEQFF. The CDR3 region has the DNA TGTGCCAGCAGCTCCGGACTAGAACACAATGAGCAGTTCTTC.